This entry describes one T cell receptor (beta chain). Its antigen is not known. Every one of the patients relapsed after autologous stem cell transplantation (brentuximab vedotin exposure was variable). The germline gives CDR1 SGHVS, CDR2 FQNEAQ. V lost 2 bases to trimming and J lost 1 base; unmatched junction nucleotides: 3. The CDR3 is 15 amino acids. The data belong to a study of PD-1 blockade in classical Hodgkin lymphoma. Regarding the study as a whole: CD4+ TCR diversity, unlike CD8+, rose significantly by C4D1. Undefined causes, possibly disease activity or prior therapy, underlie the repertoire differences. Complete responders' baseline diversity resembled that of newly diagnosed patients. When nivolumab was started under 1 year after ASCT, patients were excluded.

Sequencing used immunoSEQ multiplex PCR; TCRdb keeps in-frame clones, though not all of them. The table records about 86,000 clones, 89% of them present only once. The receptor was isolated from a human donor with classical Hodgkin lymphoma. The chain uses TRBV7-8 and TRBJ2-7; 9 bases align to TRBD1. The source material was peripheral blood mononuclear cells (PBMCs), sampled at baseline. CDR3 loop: CASSLHRGPSYEQYF. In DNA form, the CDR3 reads TGTGCCAGCAGCTTACACAGGGGGCCTTCCTACGAGCAGTACTTC.